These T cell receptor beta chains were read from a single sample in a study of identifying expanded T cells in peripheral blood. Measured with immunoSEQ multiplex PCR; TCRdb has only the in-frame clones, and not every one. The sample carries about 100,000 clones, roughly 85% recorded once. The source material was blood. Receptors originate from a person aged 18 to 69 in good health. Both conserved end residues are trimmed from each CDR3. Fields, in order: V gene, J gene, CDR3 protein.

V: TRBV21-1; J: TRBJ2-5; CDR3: ATGQSQETQY
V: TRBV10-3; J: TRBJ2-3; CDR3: AISDRSGQGLDTQY
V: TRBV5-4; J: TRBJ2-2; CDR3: ASRAGGELF
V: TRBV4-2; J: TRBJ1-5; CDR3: ASSQSSNQPQH
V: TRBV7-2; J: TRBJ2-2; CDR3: ASSLGGTGELF
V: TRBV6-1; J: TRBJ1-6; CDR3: ASRGTGPPSPLH
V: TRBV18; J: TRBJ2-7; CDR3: ASSPPTGTYEQY
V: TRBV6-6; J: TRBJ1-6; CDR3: ASSSVGPLH
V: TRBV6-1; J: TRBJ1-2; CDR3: ASSFRGVGYGYT
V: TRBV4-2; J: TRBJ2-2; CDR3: ASSQRTGGRNTGELF
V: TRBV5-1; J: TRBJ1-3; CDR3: ASSLVDPRSGNTIY
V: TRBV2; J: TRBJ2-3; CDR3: ATTDLPGRGTDTQY
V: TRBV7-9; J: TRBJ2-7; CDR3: ASSPTTDKSYEQY
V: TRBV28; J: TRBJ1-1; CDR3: ASSTHSNTEAF
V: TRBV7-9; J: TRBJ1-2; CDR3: ASSFLGAYGYT
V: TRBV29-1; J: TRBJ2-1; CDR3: SVSDRVYNEQF
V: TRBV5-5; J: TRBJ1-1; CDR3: ASSLIRQRLNTEAF
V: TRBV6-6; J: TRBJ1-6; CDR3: ASSSGTLGYSPLH
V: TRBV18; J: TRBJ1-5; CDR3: ASSPESNQPQH
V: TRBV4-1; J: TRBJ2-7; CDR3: ASSPGTGRSYEQY
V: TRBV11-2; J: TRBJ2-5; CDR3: ASSLTDGGRTQY
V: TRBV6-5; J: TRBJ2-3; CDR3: ASSWNGGEGDTQY
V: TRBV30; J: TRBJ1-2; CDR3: AWSVLRNPNYGYT
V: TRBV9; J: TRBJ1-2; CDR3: ASMHNSRKTYGYT
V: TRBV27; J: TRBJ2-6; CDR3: ASSLDFMGGANVLT
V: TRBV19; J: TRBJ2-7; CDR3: ASSGATGAPYEQY
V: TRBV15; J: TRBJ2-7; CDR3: ATSRLPRYEQY
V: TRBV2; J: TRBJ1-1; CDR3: ASSLLNTEAF
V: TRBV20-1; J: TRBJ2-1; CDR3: SAPRSEQF
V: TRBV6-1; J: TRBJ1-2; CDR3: ASSDRWGGNYGYT
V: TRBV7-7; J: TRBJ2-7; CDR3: ASSPGLSYEQY
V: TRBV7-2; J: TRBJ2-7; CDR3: ASSSTGTGYEQY
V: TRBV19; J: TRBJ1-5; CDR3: ASTLDRDQPQH
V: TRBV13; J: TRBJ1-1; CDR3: ASSPSTGGNTEAF
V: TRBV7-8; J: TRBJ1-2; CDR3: ASSPDFNYGYT
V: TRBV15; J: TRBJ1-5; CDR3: ATSRVLDSNQPQH
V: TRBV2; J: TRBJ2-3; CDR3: ASSVDTQY
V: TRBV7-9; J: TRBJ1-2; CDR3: ASSLWARGDGYT
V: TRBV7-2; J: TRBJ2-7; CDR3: ASSLVHIGTGNEQY
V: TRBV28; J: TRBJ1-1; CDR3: ASSRDSGADHTEAF
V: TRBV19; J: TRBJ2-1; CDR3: ASSLGTLSYNEQF
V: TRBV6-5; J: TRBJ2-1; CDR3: ASSPGPSTYNEQF
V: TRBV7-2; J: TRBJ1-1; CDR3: ASSLELRTEAF
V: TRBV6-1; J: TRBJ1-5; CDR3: ASSEGQGGRPQH